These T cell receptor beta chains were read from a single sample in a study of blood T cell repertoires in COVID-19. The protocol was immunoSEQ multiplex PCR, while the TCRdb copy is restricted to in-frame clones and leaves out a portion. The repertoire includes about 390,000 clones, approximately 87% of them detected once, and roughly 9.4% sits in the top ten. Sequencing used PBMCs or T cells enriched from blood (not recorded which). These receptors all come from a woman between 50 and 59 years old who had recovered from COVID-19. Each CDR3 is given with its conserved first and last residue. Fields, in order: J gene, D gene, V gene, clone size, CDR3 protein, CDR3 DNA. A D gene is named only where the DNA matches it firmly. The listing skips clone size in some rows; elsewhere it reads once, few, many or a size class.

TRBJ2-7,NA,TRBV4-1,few,CASETDEQYF,TGCGCCAGCGAAACAGATGAGCAGTACTTC
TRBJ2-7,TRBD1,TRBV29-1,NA,CSVEIGTGQQYF,TGCAGCGTTGAAATAGGGACAGGGCAGCAGTACTTC
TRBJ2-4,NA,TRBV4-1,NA,CASSQGIGGGNIQYF,TGCGCCAGCAGCCAAGGTATAGGGGGGGGGAACATTCAGTACTTC
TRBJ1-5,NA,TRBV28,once,CASSARNQPQHF,TGTGCCAGCAGTGCGAGAAATCAGCCCCAGCATTTT
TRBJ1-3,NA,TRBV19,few,CASSGRASGNTIYF,TGTGCCAGTAGTGGCAGGGCGTCTGGAAACACCATATATTTT
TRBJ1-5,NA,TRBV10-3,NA,CAISGWGDQPQHF,TGTGCCATCAGTGGGTGGGGGGATCAGCCCCAGCATTTT
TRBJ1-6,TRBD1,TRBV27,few,CASSYFPGTGDLLHF,TGTGCCAGCAGTTATTTCCCAGGGACAGGGGACCTCCTCCACTTT
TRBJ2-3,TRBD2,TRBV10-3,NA,CAINSGVDTQYF,TGTGCCATCAATAGCGGGGTGGATACGCAGTATTTT
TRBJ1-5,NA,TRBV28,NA,CASTLSYQPQHF,TGTGCCAGCACCCTTTCCTATCAGCCCCAGCATTTT
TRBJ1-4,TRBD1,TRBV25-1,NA,CASSDHRGGEKLFF,TGTGCCAGCAGTGACCACAGGGGAGGAGAAAAACTGTTTTTT
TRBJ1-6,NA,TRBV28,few,CASSYGGTPLHF,TGTGCCAGCAGTTACGGGGGTACACCCCTCCACTTT
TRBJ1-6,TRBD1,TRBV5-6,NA,CASSQRQGRRNSPLHF,TGTGCCAGCAGCCAGCGACAGGGAAGAAGGAATTCACCCCTCCACTTT
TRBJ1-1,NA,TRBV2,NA,CASRWDTMKNTEAFF,TGTGCCAGCAGGTGGGACACCATGAAGAACACTGAAGCTTTCTTT
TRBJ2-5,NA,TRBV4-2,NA,CASSQESRRDIKETQYF,TGTGCCAGCAGCCAAGAGTCCAGGAGGGATATTAAAGAGACCCAGTACTTC
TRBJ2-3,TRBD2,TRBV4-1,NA,CASSQLAGGTDTQYF,TGCGCCAGCAGCCAACTAGCGGGGGGCACAGATACGCAGTATTTT
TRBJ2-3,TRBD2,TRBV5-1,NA,CASRPPGLPTDTQYF,TGCGCCAGCAGACCCCCGGGACTACCCACAGATACGCAGTATTTT
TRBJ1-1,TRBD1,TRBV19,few,CASENRGNTEAFF,TGTGCCAGTGAAAACAGGGGGAACACTGAAGCTTTCTTT
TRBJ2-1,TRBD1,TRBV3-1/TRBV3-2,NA,CASSQDRLQFF,TGTGCCAGCAGCCAGGACAGGTTACAGTTCTTC
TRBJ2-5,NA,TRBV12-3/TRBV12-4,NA,CASSFYRAETQYF,TGTGCCAGCAGTTTTTACAGGGCAGAGACCCAGTACTTC
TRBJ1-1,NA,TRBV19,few,CASSIVQAPNTEAFF,TGTGCCAGTAGTATAGTACAGGCACCTAACACTGAAGCTTTCTTT
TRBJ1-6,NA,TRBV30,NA,CAGRGNGNSPLHF,TGTGCCGGCAGAGGGAATGGGAATTCACCCCTCCACTTT
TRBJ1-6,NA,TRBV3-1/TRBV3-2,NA,CASSQIPSSEVGARYSPLHF,TGTGCCAGCAGCCAAATACCGAGTTCTGAAGTGGGGGCGCGATATTCACCCCTCCACTTT
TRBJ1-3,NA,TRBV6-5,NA,CASRAQGSGNTIYF,TGTGCCAGCAGGGCACAGGGATCCGGAAACACCATATATTTT
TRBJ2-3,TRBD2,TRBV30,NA,CAWSVLAGGTDTQYF,TGTGCCTGGAGTGTACTAGCGGGGGGCACAGATACGCAGTATTTT